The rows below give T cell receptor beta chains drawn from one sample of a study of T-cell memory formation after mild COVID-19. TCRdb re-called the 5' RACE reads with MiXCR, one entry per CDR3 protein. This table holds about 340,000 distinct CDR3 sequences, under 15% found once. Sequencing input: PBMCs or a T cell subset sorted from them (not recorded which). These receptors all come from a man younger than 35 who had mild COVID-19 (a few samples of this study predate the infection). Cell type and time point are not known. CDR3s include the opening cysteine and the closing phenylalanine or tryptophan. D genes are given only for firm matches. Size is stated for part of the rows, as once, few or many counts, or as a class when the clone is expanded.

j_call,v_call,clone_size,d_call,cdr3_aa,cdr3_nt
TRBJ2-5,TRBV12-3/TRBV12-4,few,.,CASTPQGRVFETQYF,TGTGCCAGCACCCCACAGGGTAGGGTCTTCGAGACCCAGTACTTC
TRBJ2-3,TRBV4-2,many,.,CASSQEVQYF,TGTGCCAGCAGCCAAGAAGTGCAGTATTTT
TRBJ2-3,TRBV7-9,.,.,CASSPLTSSTDTQYF,TGTGCCAGCAGCCCACTTACATCTAGCACAGATACGCAGTATTTT
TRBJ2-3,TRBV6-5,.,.,CASSYSPPSDTQYF,TGTGCCAGCAGTTACTCCCCACCGTCAGATACGCAGTATTTT
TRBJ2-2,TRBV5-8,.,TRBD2,CASSLSKRGYKNTGELFF,TGTGCCAGCAGCTTGTCGAAGCGGGGCTACAAGAACACCGGGGAGCTGTTTTTT
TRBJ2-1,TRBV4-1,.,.,CASSQNNEQFF,TGCGCCAGCAGCCAAAACAATGAGCAGTTCTTC
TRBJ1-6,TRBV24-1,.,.,CATSDTVRGQSSSPLHF,TGTGCCACCAGTGATACTGTCAGGGGTCAAAGCAGTTCACCCCTCCACTTT
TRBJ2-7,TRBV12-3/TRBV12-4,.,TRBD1,CASSLDRGQRDF,TGTGCCAGCAGTTTAGACAGGGGGCAGCGAGACTTC
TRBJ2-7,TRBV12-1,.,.,CASSGPGSSYEQYF,TGCGCCAGCAGTGGTCCGGGAAGCTCCTACGAGCAGTACTTC
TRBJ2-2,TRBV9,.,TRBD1,CASSGLTGGYDTGELFF,TGTGCCAGCAGCGGATTGACAGGGGGTTACGACACCGGGGAGCTGTTTTTT
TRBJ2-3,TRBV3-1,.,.,CASSPTVGHTDTQYF,TGTGCCAGCAGTCCGACAGTGGGTCATACAGATACGCAGTATTTT
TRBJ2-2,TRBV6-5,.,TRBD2,CASSIAGGGHRELFF,TGTGCCAGCAGCATAGCGGGGGGGGGTCACCGGGAGCTGTTTTTT
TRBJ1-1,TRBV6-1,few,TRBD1,CASALTGGLAEAFF,TGTGCCAGCGCGTTGACAGGGGGCTTGGCTGAAGCTTTCTTT
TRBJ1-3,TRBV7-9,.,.,CASSFTGSGNTIYF,TGTGCCAGCAGCTTTACAGGGTCCGGAAACACCATATATTTT
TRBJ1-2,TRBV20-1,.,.,CSAFPNPGTNYGYTF,TGCAGTGCTTTTCCAAACCCCGGGACCAACTATGGCTACACCTTC
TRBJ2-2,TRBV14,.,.,CASSHNANTGELFF,TGTGCCAGCAGCCACAACGCGAACACCGGGGAGCTGTTTTTT
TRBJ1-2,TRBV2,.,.,CASRPGRVANYGYTF,TGTGCCAGCCGACCTGGACGGGTAGCTAACTATGGCTACACCTTC
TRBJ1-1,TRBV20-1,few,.,CSAVQGHEAFF,TGCAGTGCTGTTCAGGGCCACGAAGCTTTCTTT
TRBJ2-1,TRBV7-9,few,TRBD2,CASLGGVAYNEQFF,TGTGCCAGCCTGGGGGGGGTGGCCTACAATGAGCAGTTCTTC
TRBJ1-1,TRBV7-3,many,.,CASSLYSHTEAFF,TGTGCCAGCAGCTTATACAGCCACACTGAAGCTTTCTTT
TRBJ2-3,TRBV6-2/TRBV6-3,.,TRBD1,CASSYPGQPFSSTDTQYF,TGTGCCAGCAGTTATCCGGGACAGCCATTTTCTAGCACAGATACGCAGTATTTT
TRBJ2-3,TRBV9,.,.,CASSGGAHGTDTQYF,TGTGCCAGCAGTGGGGGGGCGCACGGCACAGATACGCAGTATTTT
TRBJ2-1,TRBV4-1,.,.,CASSQGSWDEQFF,TGCGCCAGCAGCCAAGGGAGTTGGGATGAGCAGTTCTTC
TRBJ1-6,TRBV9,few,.,CASSVGQAKPLHF,TGTGCCAGCAGCGTAGGTCAGGCTAAACCCCTCCACTTT
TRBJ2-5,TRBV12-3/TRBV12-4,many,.,CASSFGSRETQYF,TGTGCCAGCAGTTTCGGTTCACGAGAGACCCAGTACTTC
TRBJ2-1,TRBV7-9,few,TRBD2,CASSSMGGGPVSYNEQFF,TGTGCCAGCAGCTCCATGGGGGGAGGGCCGGTTTCCTACAATGAGCAGTTCTTC